The 6 T cell receptor beta chains given below trace back to one sample, sequenced in a study of OX40 agonist ivuxolimab in advanced cancers. Sequencing used immunoSEQ multiplex PCR; TCRdb keeps in-frame clones, though not all of them. The sample consists of more than 20,000 clones, about 90% of them appearing once. The specimen was CD4+ or CD8+ T cells sorted from blood, collected in a trial of the OX40 agonist ivuxolimab. The origin of the receptors is an adult with an advanced solid tumor such as melanoma, head and neck, liver or kidney cancer.

This chain joins TRBV2 and TRBJ2-7, with D tentatively TRBD1 or TRBD2 (5 bases each). Germline CDR1 is SNHLY and CDR2 is FYNNEI. V was shortened by 4 bases and J by 6 bases, with 13 bases between the two germline ends. The CDR3 totals 13 residues. CDR3 protein: CASSGADGGEQYF. CDR3 DNA sequence: TGTGCCAGCAGTGGAGCGGATGGGGGCGAGCAGTACTTC.

This chain joins TRBV6-1 and TRBJ1-2; 12 bases align to TRBD1. Germline lookup yields CDR1 MNHNS and CDR2 SASEGT. V lost 6 bases to trimming and J lost 7 bases; unmatched junction nucleotides: 6. The CDR3 contains 14 residues. CDR3: CASSWGTGGSGYTF. The CDR3 bases are TGTGCCAGCAGCTGGGGGACAGGGGGCTCTGGCTACACCTTC.

DNA of the CDR3: TGTGCCATCAGTGAAGACAGGGGCGGCTATGGCTACACCTTC. Amino acid sequence: CAISEDRGGYGYTF. The V and J genes are TRBV10-3 and TRBJ1-2; 8 nucleotides line up with TRBD1. Germline V gives CDR1 ENHRY, CDR2 SYGVKD. V was clipped by 3 bases and J by 4 bases; unmatched bases: 4. This CDR3 spans 14 amino acids.

V usage is TRBV4-2 and J usage is TRBJ2-7; tentatively, D is TRBD1 or TRBD2 (5 bases each). Germline V gene sequence: CDR1 LGHNA, CDR2 YNFKEQ. Trimming took off 1 base at V and 1 base at J, with 8 bases between the two ends. This CDR3 has 14 residues. The CDR3 loop is CASSQAGQSYEQYF. The CDR3 region has the DNA TGTGCCAGCAGCCAAGCGGGGCAATCCTACGAGCAGTACTTC.

In its sample, this clone was seen a few times. The chain combines TRBV20-1 with TRBJ1-1; TRBD1 agrees at 7 bases. The CDR3 contains 11 residues. Trimming took 0 bases from V and 8 from J; bases not matched to a gene: 0. Germline assignment: CDR1 DFQATT and CDR2 SNEGSKA (reference sequence). The CDR3 coding sequence is TGCAGTGCTAGAGAGACAGGGGAAGCTTTCTTT. Translated: CSARETGEAFF.

This chain joins TRBV18 and TRBJ2-6; D possibly corresponds to TRBD1 (5 bases). Germline V gene sequence: CDR1 KGHSH, CDR2 LQKENI. The CDR3 consists of 17 residues. V was cut by 1 base and J by 0 bases, with 10 bases left in between. CDR3 DNA sequence: TGTGCCAGCTCACCACGACAGCCTCGCTCTGGGGCCAACGTCCTGACTTTC. Translated: CASSPRQPRSGANVLTF.